Each of the 16 T cell receptor beta chains below was sequenced from the same sample in a study of blood T cell repertoires in COVID-19. This table comes from immunoSEQ multiplex PCR, and its TCRdb copy is limited to in-frame clones, with some not included. The sample holds approximately 75,000 clones, around 80% seen once. Sequencing was done on a sample of peripheral blood. The receptor set was obtained from a woman aged 50 to 65 with acute or convalescent COVID-19.

The genes are TRBV18 and TRBJ1-2, with 7 nucleotides matching TRBD1. This CDR3 is 15 amino acids long. V lost 3 bases to trimming and J lost 4 bases; unmatched junction nucleotides: 8. The germline CDR1 and CDR2 sequences are KGHSH and LQKENI. Here the CDR3 reads CASSPEGQLLYGYTF. DNA of the CDR3: TGTGCCAGCTCACCGGAGGGACAGCTCCTCTATGGCTACACCTTC.

The J gene is TRBJ2-7, the V gene TRBV7-8; no reliable D call. Germline CDR1 SGHVS, CDR2 FQNEAQ. The length of the CDR3 is 12 residues. Trimming removed 2 bases from V and 2 bases from J, with 4 bases in between. The CDR3: CASSLLPYEQYF. CDR3 DNA: TGTGCCAGCAGCTTACTACCCTACGAGCAGTACTTC.

V is TRBV7-3 and J is TRBJ2-2; perhaps TRBD1 as D (6 bases). CDR3 size: 12 residues. V lost 5 bases and J lost 7, with 8 bases in between. Germline-derived CDR1 and CDR2 are SGHTA and FQGTGA. The CDR3 sequence: CASSPGVGELFF. The CDR3 bases are TGTGCCAGCAGCCCAGGGGTCGGGGAGCTGTTTTTT.

The rearrangement joins TRBV5-1 to TRBJ2-2, with 8 bases lining up with TRBD1. The V gene end was trimmed by 0 bases and the J gene end by 7 bases; junction bases not matched to a gene: 5. This CDR3 contains 15 residues. Germline assignment: CDR1 SGHRS and CDR2 YFSETQ. CDR3 nucleotides: TGCGCCAGCAGCTTGGCAGGGGGCGACTTCGGGGAGCTGTTTTTT. Translation: CASSLAGGDFGELFF. The full variable domain, in which reference TRBV5-1 and TRBJ2-2 provide the parts outside the CDR3, is KAGVTQTPRYLIKTRGQQVTLSCSPISGHRSVSWYQQTPGQGLQFLFEYFSETQRNKGNFPGRFSGRQFSNSRSEMNVSTLELGDSALYLCASSLAGGDFGELFFGEGSRLTVL.

The chain joins TRBV6-2 or TRBV6-3 to TRBJ1-6; D not resolved. The CDR3 is made up of 14 amino acids. Germline V gives CDR1 MNHEY, CDR2 SVGEGT. Trimming removed 5 bases from V and 10 bases from J, with 15 bases in between. The CDR3, as DNA: TGTGCCAGCAGTAATGGGCGGGCTAACTCACCCCTCCACTTT. This translates into CASSNGRANSPLHF.

Of note for this clone: Other DNA sequences in this specimen translate into the identical CDR3. The chain couples TRBV7-2 to TRBJ1-5; D gene ambiguous. The CDR3 is 13 amino acids. Germline CDR1 reads SGHTA; CDR2 reads FQGNSA. With 3 bases removed from V and 2 bases from J, the gap between germline ends came to 5 bases. The CDR3 DNA sequence: TGTGCCAGCAGCTTGAGGGGCAATCAGCCCCAGCATTTT. Its translation: CASSLRGNQPQHF.

V usage is TRBV19 and J usage is TRBJ1-3; 7 bases align to TRBD1. From germline, CDR1 is LNHDA and CDR2 SQIVND (reference sequence). The CDR3 has 14 residues. J lost 4 bases, V lost 5 bases, and 5 bases had no gene match. The CDR3 here is CASSFGTAGNTIYF. The CDR3 nucleotides are TGTGCCAGTAGTTTCGGGACAGCGGGAAACACCATATATTTT.

This clone was seen only a few times. The rearrangement links TRBV5-8 to TRBJ2-3; 7 bases map to TRBD2. CDR3 length equals 14 residues. With 6 bases clipped from V and 0 bases from J, the junction kept 4 bases outside the gene matches. CDR1 is SGHTS, CDR2 YDEGEE, per germline. The CDR3 protein is CASNREGSTDTQYF. CDR3 in DNA: TGTGCCAGCAATAGGGAGGGGAGCACAGATACGCAGTATTTT.

This rearrangement joins TRBV18 to TRBJ2-1; 8 nucleotides line up with TRBD1. With V trimmed by 3 bases and J by 9 bases, 13 bases remained unmatched. Germline V gene data show CDR1 as KGHSH and CDR2 as LQKENI. The CDR3 is 16 amino acids. This CDR3 is CASSPIIVQGGGEQFF. The DNA for the CDR3 is TGTGCCAGCTCACCTATTATCGTACAGGGGGGTGGTGAGCAGTTCTTC.

The chain employs TRBV5-1 and TRBJ2-3, with a weak D call TRBD2 (6 bases). The CDR3 runs 15 residues. Trimming left V 4 bases short and J 0 bases short, with 12 bases between. CDR1 and CDR2 from the germline V gene are SGHRS and YFSETQ. The CDR3 region has the DNA TGCGCCAGCAGCCCTGGGGGGAAGAGCACAGATACGCAGTATTTT. Its translation: CASSPGGKSTDTQYF.

In the case of this clone: This CDR3 is also generated by other DNA sequences in the sample. The chain is built from TRBV9 and TRBJ2-7; 9 nucleotides agree with TRBD1. Germline lookup yields CDR1 SGDLS and CDR2 YYNGEE. The CDR3 covers 14 residues. The ends lost 2 bases at V and 2 bases at J; junction bases unmatched: 2. The CDR3 is CASSVGQGTYEQYF. DNA for the CDR3: TGTGCCAGCAGCGTGGGACAGGGCACCTACGAGCAGTACTTC. The full variable domain, with the rest looked up from reference TRBV9 and TRBJ2-7, is DSGVTQTPKHLITATGQRVTLRCSPRSGDLSVYWYQQSLDQGLQFLIQYYNGEERAKGNILERFSAQQFPDLHSELNLSSLELGDSALYFCASSVGQGTYEQYFGPGTRLTVT.

V usage is TRBV11-2 and J usage is TRBJ2-2, with D perhaps matching TRBD1 (5 bases). This CDR3 is built from 16 residues. The germline gives CDR1 SGHAT, CDR2 FQNNGV. The ends were cut back, 5 bases at V and 5 bases at J, with 18 bases in the middle. The CDR3 DNA reads TGTGCCAGCAGCAGACGACAGTCCGCTCAAACCGGGGAGCTGTTTTTT. It is translated as CASSRRQSAQTGELFF.

The chain is built from TRBV5-5 and TRBJ2-1; 10 bases agree with TRBD2. Per germline, CDR1 SGHKS and CDR2 YYEKEE (reference sequence). The CDR3 totals 18 residues. After removal of 1 base from V and 7 bases from J, the junction contained 14 bases not matched to a gene. The CDR3 DNA is TGTGCCAGCAGCTTGTGGAGTAGATTGACTAGCGGGTTAAATGAGCAGTTCTTC. It codes for CASSLWSRLTSGLNEQFF.

The chain employs TRBV14 and TRBJ1-3; D remains unclear. Germline-derived CDR1 and CDR2 are SGHDN and FVKESK. Trimming removed 1 base at V and 7 bases at J, with 8 bases between. This CDR3 has 13 residues. Written as DNA, the CDR3 is TGTGCCAGCAGCCAAGGACTCGGGAACACCATATATTTT. This translates into CASSQGLGNTIYF.

V gene TRBV29-1 combines with J gene TRBJ2-3, with D perhaps TRBD1 (7 bases). V dropped 5 bases and J dropped 5 bases, with 11 bases sitting between them. Germline V gene sequence: CDR1 SQVTM, CDR2 ANQGSEA. CDR3 length equals 12 residues. The CDR3 protein is CSVHQGGDTQYF. The CDR3 bases are TGCAGCGTTCATCAGGGGGGAGATACGCAGTATTTT.

The chain carries TRBV15 and TRBJ1-3; 7 nucleotides align to TRBD1. The germline CDR1 and CDR2 sequences are LNHNV and YYDKDF (reference sequence). Unmatched junction bases numbered 8, after V lost 8 bases and J lost 4 bases. The CDR3 consists of 14 residues. Here the CDR3 DNA reads TGTGCCACCCAGGGGGGTACTCTGGGAAACACCATATATTTT. As protein: CATQGGTLGNTIYF.